The TCR beta chain described here comes from a study of shared clonotypes between healthy human individuals. Trimming removed 1 base from V and 8 bases from J, with 8 bases in between. This CDR3 is built from 12 residues. In germline, CDR1 is MNHNS, CDR2 SASEGT. Assay: immunoSEQ multiplex PCR; the TCRdb copy retains only in-frame clones and omits some. This sample has some 2,400,000 clones; roughly 95% occur once, and the top ten carry more than 0.1%. The chain uses TRBV6-1 and TRBJ1-2; D gene unclear. Source material: naive CD4+ T cells sorted from blood. Stated subset: CD45RA+ positively selected. The sequence came from a man younger than 35 in good health. The CDR3 DNA reads as TGTGCCAGCAGTGAAGGGTTACGAGGCTACACCTTC. Translated, it gives CASSEGLRGYTF.